Listed below are T cell receptor beta chains from one sample, sequenced in a study of T cell responses to AZD1222 COVID-19 vaccine. Sequencing used immunoSEQ multiplex PCR; TCRdb keeps in-frame clones, though not all of them. The sample holds 80,000 to 100,000 clones, about 89% seen once. Specimen: peripheral blood, collected on day 0 of AZD1222 vaccination. Source of these receptors: an adult in good health. The CDR3 runs from the conserved cysteine through the conserved F or W. The order of the fields is J gene, V gene, clone size, D gene, CDR3 DNA, CDR3 protein. D genes are given only for firm matches. Only some rows state a clone size, as once, few, many or a class for expanded clones.

TRBJ1-5 | TRBV5-8 | - | TRBD1 | TGTGCCAGCAGCTGGGGACAGTATCACAATCAGCCCCAGCATTTT | CASSWGQYHNQPQHF
TRBJ1-1 | TRBV6-2/TRBV6-3 | - | TRBD1 | TGTGCCAGCAGTTCTCCGGGGCCGAGGGGGCTGAACACTGAAGCTTTCTTT | CASSSPGPRGLNTEAFF
TRBJ2-7 | TRBV28 | once | TRBD1 | TGTGCCAGCAGCTCCTACGGGACAGGGGTTAACTACGAGCAGTACTTC | CASSSYGTGVNYEQYF
TRBJ1-5 | TRBV5-1 | - | TRBD1 | TGCGCCAGCAGCCCCCGACAGGGATCGGGTGTTCAGCCCCAGCATTTT | CASSPRQGSGVQPQHF
TRBJ1-3 | TRBV29-1 | - | - | TGCAGCGTTGCAGCCGGGACATCTGGAAACACCATATATTTT | CSVAAGTSGNTIYF
TRBJ2-1 | TRBV2 | - | TRBD1 | TGTGCCAGCAGTTTCCAGGGGGCGGACAATGAGCAGTTCTTC | CASSFQGADNEQFF
TRBJ2-2 | TRBV7-9 | - | - | TGTGCCAGCAGCTTATCACAGAACACCGGGGAGCTGTTTTTT | CASSLSQNTGELFF
TRBJ1-1 | TRBV2 | - | TRBD1 | TGTGCCAGCAGAGTTCAGGGGGGCACTGAAGCTTTCTTT | CASRVQGGTEAFF
TRBJ2-7 | TRBV5-1 | - | TRBD1 | TGCGCCAGCAGCGCCGGGACAGGTGAACTCTACGAGCAGTACTTC | CASSAGTGELYEQYF
TRBJ2-7 | TRBV7-2 | - | TRBD2 | TGTGCCAGCAGGAGAGGAGCGGGAGGGCACGAGCAGTACTTC | CASRRGAGGHEQYF
TRBJ2-7 | TRBV7-3 | - | TRBD2 | TGTGCCAGCAGCTTAGCGGGAGGGAAGACCTACGAGCAGTACTTC | CASSLAGGKTYEQYF
TRBJ1-1 | TRBV20-1 | - | - | TGCAGTGCTAGACCAGGGCGATCAGCTTTCTTT | CSARPGRSAFF
TRBJ2-7 | TRBV7-8 | few | TRBD1 | TGTGCCAGCAGCGCCCACACGCCGGGACAGGGTTACGAGCAGTACTTC | CASSAHTPGQGYEQYF
TRBJ1-5 | TRBV28 | once | - | TGTGCCAGCAGTTTAGGAGGGGGAGGTCAGCCCCAGCATTTT | CASSLGGGGQPQHF
TRBJ2-5 | TRBV18 | - | TRBD1 | TGTGCCAGCTCTCCTGGACAGGGGGTAGAGACCCAGTACTTC | CASSPGQGVETQYF
TRBJ1-4 | TRBV29-1 | once | - | TGCAGCGTCGGGGGGACGCCCCCAACTAATGAAAAACTGTTTTTT | CSVGGTPPTNEKLFF
TRBJ1-6 | TRBV2 | - | - | TGTGCCAGCAGCACCGGGACAAAGGTTTCACCCCTCCACTTT | CASSTGTKVSPLHF
TRBJ2-2 | TRBV5-1 | once | TRBD2 | TGCGCCAGCAGTATTACGGGAGGCGCCGGGGAGCTGTTTTTT | CASSITGGAGELFF
TRBJ2-7 | TRBV19 | - | - | TGTGCCAGTAGTATACGGTCGGCAGGTCCCTACGAGCAGTACTTC | CASSIRSAGPYEQYF
TRBJ1-1 | TRBV24-1 | once | - | TGTGCCACCAGTGATTTGTGGGTAGAAGGCACTGAAGCTTTCTTT | CATSDLWVEGTEAFF
TRBJ2-1 | TRBV7-2 | - | TRBD1 | TGTGCCAGCAGCCCACGACAGGGGGCGGTCAATGAGCAGTTCTTC | CASSPRQGAVNEQFF
TRBJ1-5 | TRBV2 | - | - | TGTGCCAGCAGCCCTCAGGGTGTGAGCAATCAGCCCCAGCATTTT | CASSPQGVSNQPQHF
TRBJ2-7 | TRBV5-4 | - | TRBD2 | TGTGCCAGCAGGCCGGGACTAGCGGGAGGGAGCTCCTACGAGCAGTACTTC | CASRPGLAGGSSYEQYF
TRBJ1-5 | TRBV5-1 | - | - | TGCGCCAGCAGCTTATTAGCAGGGCAGCCCCAGCATTTT | CASSLLAGQPQHF
TRBJ1-4 | TRBV11-2 | once | - | TGTGCCAGCAGCTTATCCCAGAATGAAAAACTGTTTTTT | CASSLSQNEKLFF
TRBJ2-1 | TRBV24-1 | - | TRBD2 | TGTGCCACCAGTGATCGTCGTATTAGCGGGAGCATTACTGAGCAGTTCTTC | CATSDRRISGSITEQFF
TRBJ2-5 | TRBV9 | - | - | TGTGCCAGCAGCGTGGGTAGCGAGCAGACCCAGTACTTC | CASSVGSEQTQYF
TRBJ2-1 | TRBV4-1 | - | TRBD1 | TGCGCCAGCAAAGAGGGCTACAGGGGGCCCAACAATGAGCAGTTCTTC | CASKEGYRGPNNEQFF
TRBJ2-1 | TRBV7-2 | - | TRBD2 | TGTGCCAGCAGCTCCCCGAGGGCGGGGGGAATTGGGAGGCATGAGCAGTTCTTC | CASSSPRAGGIGRHEQFF
TRBJ1-2 | TRBV4-3 | - | - | TGCGCCAGCAGCCGGGACGGGACCTATGGCTACACCTTC | CASSRDGTYGYTF
TRBJ1-2 | TRBV4-3 | - | - | TGCGCCAGCAGCCCCGCGACAGTTCCCAGGGGCTACACCTTC | CASSPATVPRGYTF
TRBJ2-5 | TRBV7-2 | - | - | TGTGCCAGCAGCTCCCAAGAGACCCAGTACTTC | CASSSQETQYF
TRBJ1-5 | TRBV19 | - | - | TGTGCCAGTAGTATAGACGAAGTTCAGCCCCAGCATTTT | CASSIDEVQPQHF
TRBJ2-3 | TRBV7-3 | few | TRBD1 | TGTGCCAGCAGCCGCGGACAGGGGGCAGATACGCAGTATTTT | CASSRGQGADTQYF
TRBJ2-2 | TRBV21-1 | - | - | TGTGCCAGCAGCAGACGGGACGGTAACGGCGGGGAGCTGTTTTTT | CASSRRDGNGGELFF
TRBJ2-1 | TRBV5-1 | - | TRBD2 | TGCGCCAGCGGGAGGACTAGCGGTTCCTACAATGAGCAGTTCTTC | CASGRTSGSYNEQFF
TRBJ1-5 | TRBV12-3/TRBV12-4 | once | - | TGTGCCAGCAGTTTTGGTGGAAATCAGCCCCAGCATTTT | CASSFGGNQPQHF
TRBJ1-2 | TRBV7-2 | - | - | TGTGCCAGCAGCCCGAGGGGTTTTATAGGCTATGGCTACACCTTC | CASSPRGFIGYGYTF
TRBJ1-5 | TRBV5-8 | - | - | TGTGCCAGCAGCTTGGGGGACACCCAGTATCAGCCCCAGCATTTT | CASSLGDTQYQPQHF
TRBJ2-7 | TRBV5-1 | once | - | TGCGCCAGCAGCTCGGACTCCTACGAGCAGTACTTC | CASSSDSYEQYF
TRBJ2-7 | TRBV10-3 | - | - | TGTGCCATCAGTGAAGGGGGTAAACCCTACGAGCAGTACTTC | CAISEGGKPYEQYF
TRBJ1-5 | TRBV6-4 | - | - | TGTGCCAGCAGTGAAGGGGGTCGGGGTCAGCCCCAGCATTTT | CASSEGGRGQPQHF
TRBJ2-1 | TRBV3-1/TRBV3-2 | - | TRBD2 | TGTGCCAGCAGCCCCCGGACTAGCGGGAGGATGAGTGGGTATGAGCAGTTCTTC | CASSPRTSGRMSGYEQFF
TRBJ1-5 | TRBV7-8 | - | - | TGTGCCAGCAGCTTAGACAGGGTCGGGCCCCAGCATTTT | CASSLDRVGPQHF
TRBJ1-6 | TRBV6-6 | - | TRBD1 | TGTGCCAGCAGTTCTAGGACAGGGAATAATTCACCCCTCCACTTT | CASSSRTGNNSPLHF
TRBJ1-3 | TRBV25-1 | - | - | TGTGCCAGCAGTGATCTCGGGGGTTTGGACACCATATATTTT | CASSDLGGLDTIYF
TRBJ1-2 | TRBV6-5 | - | TRBD1 | TGTGCCAGCAGCCCGGGGACAGGAATTGACTATGGCTACACCTTC | CASSPGTGIDYGYTF
TRBJ1-6 | TRBV9 | - | - | TGTGCCAGCAGCGCCTCCGGGCAGACCAATTCACCCCTCCACTTT | CASSASGQTNSPLHF
TRBJ1-2 | TRBV3-1/TRBV3-2 | - | TRBD1 | TGTGCCAGCAGCCAAGGACAGGGGGAGGGCTACACCTTC | CASSQGQGEGYTF
TRBJ1-1 | TRBV7-9 | - | - | TGTGCCAGCACCGACTCTGGGGGGAAGGCTTTCTTT | CASTDSGGKAFF
TRBJ1-1 | TRBV6-1 | few | - | TGTGCCAGCAGTGAGATGATGGAGGGTGAAGCTTTCTTT | CASSEMMEGEAFF
TRBJ2-7 | TRBV11-1 | few | TRBD2 | TGTGCCAGCAGCACCCGGACTAGCGGCTTCTACGAGCAGTACTTC | CASSTRTSGFYEQYF
TRBJ2-1 | TRBV4-1 | few | - | TGCGCCAGCAGCCAAGATGACCAGGGGATCCAAAATGAGCAGTTCTTC | CASSQDDQGIQNEQFF
TRBJ2-3 | TRBV18 | - | TRBD2 | TGTGCCAGCTCAGCCGCCGGGACTACCCTAAGCACAGATACGCAGTATTTT | CASSAAGTTLSTDTQYF
TRBJ1-1 | TRBV20-1 | - | - | TGCAGCGAGAACATGAACACTGAAGCTTTCTTT | CSENMNTEAFF
TRBJ1-2 | TRBV5-1 | - | TRBD1 | TGCGCCAGCACCTACTCAGGGGGAGATAACTATGGCTACACCTTC | CASTYSGGDNYGYTF
TRBJ2-5 | TRBV6-5 | few | - | TGTGCCAGCAGTTACCAAGGACGGCAACAGGAGACCCAGTACTTC | CASSYQGRQQETQYF
TRBJ2-2 | TRBV2 | - | TRBD2 | TGTGCCAGCGGGACTAGCGGGGGGCCCGGCACCGGGGAGCTGTTTTTT | CASGTSGGPGTGELFF
TRBJ1-1 | TRBV6-2/TRBV6-3 | - | TRBD1 | TGTGCCAGCAGCGCGACCGGGACAGGGTTCACTGAAGCTTTCTTT | CASSATGTGFTEAFF